This record looks at one TCR beta chain sequence and its context. This record comes from a study of blood T cell repertoires in COVID-19. Study summary: COVID-19 samples collected from the United States, Italy and Spain covered acute and convalescent phases.

CDR1 and CDR2 from the germline V gene are SGHDN and FVKESK. The CDR3 spans 15 residues. Trimming cost V 5 bases and J 3 bases; bases outside gene matches: 5. In the original processing: Estimation of nucleated cell counts was performed using reference gene primer amplification. Using immunoSEQ multiplex PCR, the repertoire was profiled, and TCRdb retains in-frame clones only, with some absent. Clone size and V and J calls were adopted from that table, with D and trimming inferred from the DNA. This sample has about 270,000 clones, with about 89% found just once. The chain carries TRBV14 and TRBJ1-4, with 8 nucleotides matching TRBD1. Sequenced sample: peripheral blood. This TCR was recovered from a middle-aged man with active or convalescent COVID-19. The CDR3 DNA reads as TGTGCCAGCAGCGGGGAACAGGGGGCTAATGAAAAACTGTTTTTT. Amino acid sequence: CASSGEQGANEKLFF.